This T cell receptor (beta chain) was sequenced in a study of blood T cell repertoires in COVID-19. Study in general: There were acute and convalescent COVID-19 samples, and they came from the United States, Italy and Spain.

In the study's own analysis: Amplified reference gene primers provided the basis for estimating nucleated cell counts. The protocol was immunoSEQ multiplex PCR, while the TCRdb copy is restricted to in-frame clones and leaves out a portion. The V and J calls and clone size were taken over from that table, and D and trimming were inferred from the DNA. The repertoire consists of roughly 150,000 clones, with more than 70% occurring once and the leading ten covering 2.5% to 3.5%. CDR3 length equals 21 residues. The junction had 27 bases not matched to a gene; V was cut back by 3 bases and J by 14 bases.

The chain couples TRBV23-1 to TRBJ2-1, with 14 positions matching TRBD2. TRBV23-1 is an open reading frame, and its role is uncertain. The receptor's source is a man between 60 and 75 years old with acute or convalescent COVID-19. The sequencing sample was made of peripheral blood. The CDR3 region has the DNA TGCGCCAGCAGTCACTCAGGGCTGGCAGGGAAGGGCAGACTAGCGGGGGGGAGGGAGTTCTTC. This gives the protein CASSHSGLAGKGRLAGGREFF.